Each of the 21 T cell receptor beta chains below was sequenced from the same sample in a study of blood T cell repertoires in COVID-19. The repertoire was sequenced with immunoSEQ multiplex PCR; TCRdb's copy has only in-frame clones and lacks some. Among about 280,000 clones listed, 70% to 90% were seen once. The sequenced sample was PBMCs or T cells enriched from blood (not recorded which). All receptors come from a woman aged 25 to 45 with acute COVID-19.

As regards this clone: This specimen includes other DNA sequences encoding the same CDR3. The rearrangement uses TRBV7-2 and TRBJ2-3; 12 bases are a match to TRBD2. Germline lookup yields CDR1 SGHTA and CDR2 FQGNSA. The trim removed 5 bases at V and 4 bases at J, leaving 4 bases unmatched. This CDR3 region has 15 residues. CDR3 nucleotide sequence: TGTGCCAGCAGCCCCAGACTAGCGGGAGCAGATACGCAGTATTTT. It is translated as CASSPRLAGADTQYF. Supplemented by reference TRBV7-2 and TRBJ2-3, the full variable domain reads GAGVSQSPSNKVTEKGKDVELRCDPISGHTALYWYRQSLGQGLEFLIYFQGNSAPDKSGLPSDRFSAERTGGSVSTLTIQRTQQEDSAVYLCASSPRLAGADTQYFGPGTRLTVL.

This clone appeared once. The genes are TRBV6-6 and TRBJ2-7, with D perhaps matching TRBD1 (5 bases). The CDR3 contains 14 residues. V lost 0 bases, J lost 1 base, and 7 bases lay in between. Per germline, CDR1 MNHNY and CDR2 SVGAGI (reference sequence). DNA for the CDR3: TGTGCCAGCAGTTACTCAGGGGAATCCTACGAGCAGTACTTC. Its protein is CASSYSGESYEQYF.

For the CDR3, the DNA is TGCGCCAGCAGCCAAGATTACATTCTGAACACTGAAGCTTTCTTT. Amino acid sequence: CASSQDYILNTEAFF. The chain uses TRBV4-3 and TRBJ1-1, with unresolved D. CDR3 length equals 15 residues. Germline-derived CDR1 and CDR2 are LGHNA and YSLEER. Trimming took 0 bases from V and 0 from J, leaving 8 bases between them.

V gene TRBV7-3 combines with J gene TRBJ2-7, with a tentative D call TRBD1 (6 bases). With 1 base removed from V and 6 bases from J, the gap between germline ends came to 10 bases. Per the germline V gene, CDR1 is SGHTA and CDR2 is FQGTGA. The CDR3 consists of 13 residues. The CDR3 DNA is TGTGCCAGCAGCTTAAGTGGGGGCGCCGAGCAGTACTTC. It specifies CASSLSGGAEQYF.

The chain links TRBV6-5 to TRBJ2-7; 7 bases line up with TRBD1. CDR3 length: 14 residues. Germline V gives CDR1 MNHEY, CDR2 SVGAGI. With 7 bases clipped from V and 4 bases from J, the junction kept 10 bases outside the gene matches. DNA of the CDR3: TGTGCCAGCACCGGGACAGACGATGTATACGAGCAGTACTTC. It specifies CASTGTDDVYEQYF.

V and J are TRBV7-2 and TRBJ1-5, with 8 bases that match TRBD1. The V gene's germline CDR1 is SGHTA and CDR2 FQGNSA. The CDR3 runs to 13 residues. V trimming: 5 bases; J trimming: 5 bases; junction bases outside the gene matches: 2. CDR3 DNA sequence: TGTGCCAGCAGCCAGGACAGGGATCAGCCCCAGCATTTT. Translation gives CASSQDRDQPQHF. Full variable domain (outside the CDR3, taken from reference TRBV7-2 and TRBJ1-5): GAGVSQSPSNKVTEKGKDVELRCDPISGHTALYWYRQSLGQGLEFLIYFQGNSAPDKSGLPSDRFSAERTGGSVSTLTIQRTQQEDSAVYLCASSQDRDQPQHFGDGTRLSIL.

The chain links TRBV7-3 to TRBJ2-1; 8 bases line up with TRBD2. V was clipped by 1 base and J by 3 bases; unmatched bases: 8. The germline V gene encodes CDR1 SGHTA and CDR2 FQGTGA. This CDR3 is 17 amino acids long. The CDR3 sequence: CASSLKSPREVYNEQFF. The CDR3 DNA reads TGTGCCAGCAGCTTAAAATCTCCGCGGGAGGTCTACAATGAGCAGTTCTTC.

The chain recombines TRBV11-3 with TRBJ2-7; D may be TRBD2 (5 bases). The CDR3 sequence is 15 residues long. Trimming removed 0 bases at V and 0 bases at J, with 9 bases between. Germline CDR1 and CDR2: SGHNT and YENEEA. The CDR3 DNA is TGTGCCAGCAGCTTAGATTCGGGGATCTCCTACGAGCAGTACTTC. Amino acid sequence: CASSLDSGISYEQYF.

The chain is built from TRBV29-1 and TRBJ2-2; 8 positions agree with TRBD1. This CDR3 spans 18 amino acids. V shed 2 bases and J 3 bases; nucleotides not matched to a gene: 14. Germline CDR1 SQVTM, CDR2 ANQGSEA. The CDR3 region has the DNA TGCAGCGTTGAAAGTAATGTAGGCAGGGGGCGCGACACCGGGGAGCTGTTTTTT. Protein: CSVESNVGRGRDTGELFF.

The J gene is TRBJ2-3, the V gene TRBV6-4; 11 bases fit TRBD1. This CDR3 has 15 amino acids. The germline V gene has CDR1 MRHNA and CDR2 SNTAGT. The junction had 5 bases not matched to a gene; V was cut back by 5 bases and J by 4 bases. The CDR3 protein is CASSPGTGGSDTQYF. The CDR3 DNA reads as TGTGCCAGCAGTCCCGGGACAGGGGGATCAGATACGCAGTATTTT.

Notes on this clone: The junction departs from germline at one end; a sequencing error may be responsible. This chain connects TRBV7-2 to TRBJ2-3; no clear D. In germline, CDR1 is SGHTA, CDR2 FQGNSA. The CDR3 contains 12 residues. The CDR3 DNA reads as TGTGCCAGCAGCTTAGAGCTCAGCGCGCCACGTTTT. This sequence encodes CASSLELSAPRF.

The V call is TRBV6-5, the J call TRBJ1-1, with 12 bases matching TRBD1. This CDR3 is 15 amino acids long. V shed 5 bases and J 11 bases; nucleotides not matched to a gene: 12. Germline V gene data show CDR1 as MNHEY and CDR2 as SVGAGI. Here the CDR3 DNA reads TGTGCCAGCAGTCTGGATGGGACAGGGGGCGGGGGGGCTTTCTTT. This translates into CASSLDGTGGGGAFF.

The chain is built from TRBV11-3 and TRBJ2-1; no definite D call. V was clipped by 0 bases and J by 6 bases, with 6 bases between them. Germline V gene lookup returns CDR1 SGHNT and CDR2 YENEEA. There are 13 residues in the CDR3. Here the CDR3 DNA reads TGTGCCAGCAGCTTAGATGGTAGCAATGAGCAGTTCTTC. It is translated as CASSLDGSNEQFF. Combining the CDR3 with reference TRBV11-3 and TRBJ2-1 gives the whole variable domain EAGVVQSPRYKIIEKKQPVAFWCNPISGHNTLYWYLQNLGQGPELLIRYENEEAVDDSQLPKDRFSAERLKGVDSTLKIQPAELGDSAVYLCASSLDGSNEQFFGPGTRLTVL.

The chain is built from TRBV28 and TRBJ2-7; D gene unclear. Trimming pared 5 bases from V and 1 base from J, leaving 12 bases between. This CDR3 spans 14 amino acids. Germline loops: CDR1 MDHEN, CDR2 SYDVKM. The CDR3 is CASSTYTWSYEQYF. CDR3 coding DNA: TGTGCCAGCAGTACTTATACGTGGTCCTACGAGCAGTACTTC.

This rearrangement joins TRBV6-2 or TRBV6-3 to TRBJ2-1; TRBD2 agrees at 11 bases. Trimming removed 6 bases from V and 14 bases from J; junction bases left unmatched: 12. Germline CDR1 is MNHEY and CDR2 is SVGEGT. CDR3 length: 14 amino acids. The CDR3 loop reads CASSRGLLAGGEFF. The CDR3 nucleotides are TGTGCCAGCAGCCGGGGTCTGTTAGCGGGAGGGGAGTTCTTC.

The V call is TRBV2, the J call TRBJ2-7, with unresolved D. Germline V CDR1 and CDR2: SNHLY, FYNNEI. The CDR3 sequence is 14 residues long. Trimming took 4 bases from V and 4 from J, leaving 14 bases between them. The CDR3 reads CASSGSTPTYEQYF. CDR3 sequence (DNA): TGTGCCAGCAGTGGATCGACACCTACTTACGAGCAGTACTTC.

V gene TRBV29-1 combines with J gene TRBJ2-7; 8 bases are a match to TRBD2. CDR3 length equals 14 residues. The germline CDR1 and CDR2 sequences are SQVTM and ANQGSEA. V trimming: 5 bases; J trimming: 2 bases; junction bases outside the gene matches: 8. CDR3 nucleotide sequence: TGCAGCGTTCAACTAGCGGTGTTACCCTACGAGCAGTACTTC. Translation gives CSVQLAVLPYEQYF.

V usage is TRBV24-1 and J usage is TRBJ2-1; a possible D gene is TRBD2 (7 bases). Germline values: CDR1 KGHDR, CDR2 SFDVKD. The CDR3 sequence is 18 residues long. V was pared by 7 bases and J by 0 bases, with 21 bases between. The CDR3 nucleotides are TGTGCCACCAGCGAACTGAAGGGGGGGGATAGCTCCTACAATGAGCAGTTCTTC. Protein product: CATSELKGGDSSYNEQFF.

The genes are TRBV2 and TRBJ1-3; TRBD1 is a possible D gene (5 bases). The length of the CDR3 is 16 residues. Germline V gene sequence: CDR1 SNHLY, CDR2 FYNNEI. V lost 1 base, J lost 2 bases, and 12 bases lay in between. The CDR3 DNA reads TGTGCCAGCAGTGAAGGAGCGGGGGGAACTGGAAACACCATATATTTT. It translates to CASSEGAGGTGNTIYF. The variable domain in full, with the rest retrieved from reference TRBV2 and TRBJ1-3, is EPEVTQTPSHQVTQMGQEVILRCVPISNHLYFYWYRQILGQKVEFLVSFYNNEISEKSEIFDDQFSVERPDGSNFTLKIRSTKLEDSAMYFCASSEGAGGTGNTIYFGEGSWLTVV.

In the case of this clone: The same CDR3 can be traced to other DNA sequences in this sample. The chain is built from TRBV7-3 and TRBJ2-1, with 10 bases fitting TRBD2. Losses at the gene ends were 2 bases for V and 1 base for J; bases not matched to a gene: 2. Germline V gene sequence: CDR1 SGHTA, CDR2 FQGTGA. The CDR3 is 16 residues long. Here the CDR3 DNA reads TGTGCCAGCAGCTTAGGAGCGGGAGGGTCCTACAATGAGCAGTTCTTC. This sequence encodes CASSLGAGGSYNEQFF.

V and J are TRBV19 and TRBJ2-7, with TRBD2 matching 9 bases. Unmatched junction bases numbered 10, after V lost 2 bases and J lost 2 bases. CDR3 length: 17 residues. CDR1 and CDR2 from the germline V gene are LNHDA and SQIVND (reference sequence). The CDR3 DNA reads TGTGCCAGTAGTATAAGGAGTAGCGGGAGTGAGACCTACGAGCAGTACTTC. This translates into CASSIRSSGSETYEQYF.